Following are 21 T cell receptor beta chains from one sample sequenced in a study of T-cell reconstitution after alpha-beta-depleted transplantation in children. Unique molecular identifiers were built into the TCRbeta library. TCRdb independently ran MiXCR on the PCR reads; one entry per CDR3 protein. The sample holds some 490,000 distinct CDR3 sequences, roughly an eighth seen once. Sequencing used PBMCs from the stem cell graft donor, obtained from the stem cell graft. The receptor set was obtained from a human donor who donated a stem cell graft to a child with combined immunodeficiency.

This clonotype showed up many times. J is TRBJ2-1 and V is TRBV4-3, with D possibly being TRBD2 (5 bases). The CDR3 consists of 13 residues. In germline, CDR1 is LGHNA, CDR2 YSLEER. V was pared by 4 bases and J by 8 bases, with 12 bases between. The chain's CDR3 is CASSPSSRDEQFF. DNA for the CDR3: TGCGCCAGCAGCCCTTCGTCGAGGGATGAGCAGTTCTTC.

The chain carries TRBV7-2 and TRBJ2-7; D tentatively fits TRBD1 or TRBD2 (5 bases each). Germline CDR1 and CDR2: SGHTA and FQGNSA. V lost 4 bases, J lost 0 bases, and 13 bases lay in between. The CDR3 is 15 amino acids. CDR3 in amino acids: CASSSRDRPSYEQYF. The CDR3 region has the DNA TGTGCCAGCAGCTCCCGGGACCGACCCTCCTACGAGCAGTACTTC.

The J gene is TRBJ2-2, the V gene TRBV4-3; no clear D. V lost 4 bases to trimming and J lost 4 bases, with 22 bases between them. This CDR3 comprises 18 residues. CDR1 and CDR2 (germline): LGHNA, YSLEER. The CDR3 region is CASSRPFVGLKGTGELFF. The CDR3 DNA is TGCGCCAGCAGCCGTCCATTCGTGGGTCTAAAAGGCACCGGGGAGCTGTTTTTT.

The genes are TRBV6-1 and TRBJ1-3, with TRBD1 as a possible D gene (5 bases). From germline, CDR1 is MNHNS and CDR2 SASEGT. The CDR3 contains 16 residues. Deletions cut 5 bases from V and 0 bases from J, with 14 bases between. The CDR3 DNA reads as TGTGCCAGCAGTACGACGGGACGGGCCTCTGGAAACACCATATATTTT. It specifies CASSTTGRASGNTIYF.

The rearrangement links TRBV29-1 to TRBJ2-7; D is tentatively TRBD1 or TRBD2 (5 bases each). Trimming shortened V by 2 bases and J by 4 bases, and 12 bases separated the two germline ends. CDR3 length equals 13 residues. Germline V gene data show CDR1 as SQVTM and CDR2 as ANQGSEA. The CDR3 loop reads CSVEPGTGYEQYF. DNA of the CDR3: TGCAGCGTTGAACCCGGGACGGGGTACGAGCAGTACTTC.

This clonotype was detected only a few times. The V gene is TRBV2, the J gene TRBJ1-6; D remains ambiguous. V was cut by 7 bases and J by 5 bases, with 12 bases left in between. Germline V gene sequence: CDR1 SNHLY, CDR2 FYNNEI. This CDR3 is built from 14 residues. CDR3 nucleotide sequence: TGTGCCAGCATTCTGGACGGGAATAATTCACCCCTCCACTTT. This gives the protein CASILDGNNSPLHF.

This sequence joins TRBV5-1 and TRBJ1-5; 7 nucleotides line up with TRBD1. V dropped 0 bases and J dropped 3; count of bases not matched to a gene: 3. CDR1 and CDR2 (germline): SGHRS, YFSETQ. This CDR3 is 15 amino acids long. The CDR3 loop is CASSLGDSVNQPQHF. CDR3 nucleotides: TGCGCCAGCAGCTTGGGGGACAGCGTCAATCAGCCCCAGCATTTT.

This clonotype was detected only a few times. This chain links TRBV20-1 with TRBJ2-7, with 10 bases aligning to TRBD2. J was trimmed by 3 bases and V by 4 bases; bases with no gene match: 6. Germline CDR1 and CDR2: DFQATT and SNEGSKA (reference sequence). This CDR3 is 14 amino acids long. The CDR3 DNA reads TGCAGTGCTAAGGGTCTAGCGGGAGACTACGAGCAGTACTTC. It yields the protein CSAKGLAGDYEQYF.

Many counts were recorded for this clonotype. The chain is built from TRBV7-9 and TRBJ2-7; the D gene is possibly TRBD2 (5 bases). This CDR3 region has 16 residues. The germline CDR1 and CDR2 sequences are SEHNR and FQNEAQ (reference sequence). V lost 4 bases, J lost 1 base, and 17 bases lay in between. In DNA, the CDR3 is TGTGCCAGCAGCTCCATCGATTCGACGGGGTCCTACGAGCAGTACTTC. Protein: CASSSIDSTGSYEQYF.

This clonotype was counted at least ten times. The rearrangement joins TRBV7-3 to TRBJ2-3, with TRBD1 matching 7 bases. Trimming cost V 5 bases and J 2 bases; bases outside gene matches: 4. The length of the CDR3 is 14 residues. CDR1 SGHTA and CDR2 FQGTGA come from the germline V gene. CDR3 sequence (DNA): TGTGCCAGCAGCCCGGACAGGAACACAGATACGCAGTATTTT. This gives the protein CASSPDRNTDTQYF.

This clonotype was found many times. The DNA of the CDR3 is TGTGCCAGCAGCAGGCAGGGGGGTCGGATTGAAGCTTTCTTT. Protein: CASSRQGGRIEAFF. The chain employs TRBV12-3 or TRBV12-4 and TRBJ1-1; 7 bases agree with TRBD1. Unmatched junction bases numbered 11, after V lost 6 bases and J lost 7 bases. There are 14 residues in the CDR3.

This clonotype was picked up many times. The rearrangement uses TRBV4-3 and TRBJ2-1, with a weak D call TRBD2 (7 bases). This CDR3 has 15 residues. V was shortened by 1 base and J by 7 bases, with 14 bases between the two germline ends. Germline values: CDR1 LGHNA, CDR2 YSLEER. CDR3 sequence (DNA): TGCGCCAGCAGCCAAGTTGGGGGGCGGGGGAATGAGCAGTTCTTC. This encodes CASSQVGGRGNEQFF.

This clonotype has a single count. CDR3 amino acids: CSAASVSNEQFF. The DNA of the CDR3 is TGCAGTGCCGCCTCAGTTTCCAATGAGCAGTTCTTC. The chain combines TRBV20-1 with TRBJ2-1; D gene uncertain. CDR3 size: 12 residues. Germline V gene sequence: CDR1 DFQATT, CDR2 SNEGSKA (reference sequence). Between the trimmed V and J ends, which lost 6 bases and 6 bases, there was a span of 12 bases.

The chain employs TRBV14 and TRBJ1-5, with 7 positions matching TRBD1. Germline trimming cut 3 bases from V and 1 base from J; bases unmatched to any gene: 15. Germline loops: CDR1 SGHDN, CDR2 FVKESK. There are 19 residues in the CDR3. CDR3 DNA sequence: TGTGCCAGCAGCCACGTTTTACGGAGGGACAGACTCAGCAATCAGCCCCAGCATTTT. This translates into CASSHVLRRDRLSNQPQHF.

This clonotype was observed many times. V usage is TRBV5-1 and J usage is TRBJ2-2, with D unresolved. The CDR3 has 13 amino acids. The germline gives CDR1 SGHRS, CDR2 YFSETQ. V was cut by 1 base and J by 3 bases, with 4 bases left in between. The CDR3 DNA reads as TGCGCCAGCAGCTTGTCGGACACCGGGGAGCTGTTTTTT. This codes for CASSLSDTGELFF.

The rearrangement joins TRBV30 to TRBJ1-3; D may be TRBD1 (6 bases). This CDR3 contains 15 residues. V was trimmed by 0 bases and J by 1 base, leaving 10 bases between them. CDR1 and CDR2 (germline): GTSNPN, SVGIG (reference sequence). This CDR3 reads CAWSVRGGSGNTIYF. CDR3 DNA sequence: TGTGCCTGGAGTGTACGAGGGGGTTCTGGAAACACCATATATTTT.

This clonotype was detected a few times. This rearrangement joins TRBV4-3 to TRBJ2-1, with D uncertain. Germline-derived CDR1 and CDR2 are LGHNA and YSLEER. V was shortened by 0 bases and J by 3 bases, with 9 bases between the two germline ends. The CDR3 is made up of 15 amino acids. CDR3 coding DNA: TGCGCCAGCAGCCAAGATCACCGGAGCTACAATGAGCAGTTCTTC. This sequence encodes CASSQDHRSYNEQFF.

This clonotype was counted ten times or more. This chain connects TRBV12-3 or TRBV12-4 to TRBJ1-6; D ambiguous. This CDR3 region has 13 residues. V lost 4 bases and J lost 4, with 5 bases in between. As DNA, the CDR3 is TGTGCCAGCAGTTCCCTATATAATTCACCCCTCCACTTT. Protein sequence: CASSSLYNSPLHF.

This clonotype has just a few counts. The chain couples TRBV12-3 or TRBV12-4 to TRBJ1-1; 7 bases match TRBD1. The CDR3 length is 13 residues. V lost 7 bases and J lost 4; bases outside the gene matches: 6. The CDR3 reads CASTPRGATEAFF. The CDR3 DNA reads as TGTGCCAGCACCCCCAGGGGGGCCACTGAAGCTTTCTTT.

The table lists this clonotype with many counts. V is TRBV11-2 and J is TRBJ2-5, with a weak D call TRBD1 (5 bases). CDR1 and CDR2 (germline): SGHAT, FQNNGV. Trimming cost V 1 base and J 4 bases, with 13 bases left between them. The CDR3 is 15 amino acids. The CDR3 here is CASSLGGFQGETQYF. The CDR3 region has the DNA TGTGCCAGCAGCTTAGGGGGCTTCCAGGGAGAGACCCAGTACTTC. Looking up the rest from reference TRBV11-2 and TRBJ2-5 gives the full variable domain: EAGVAQSPRYKIIEKRQSVAFWCNPISGHATLYWYQQILGQGPKLLIQFQNNGVVDDSQLPKDRFSAERLKGVDSTLKIQPAKLEDSAVYLCASSLGGFQGETQYFGPGTRLLVL.

A note on this clonotype: An end of the junction differs from the germline gene, which may be a read error. The chain links TRBV2 to TRBJ2-1; D is possibly TRBD1 (5 bases). This CDR3 comprises 13 residues. Germline CDR1 SNHLY, CDR2 FYNNEI. This CDR3 reads CASLADRNNEQFF. The CDR3 region has the DNA TGTGCCAGCCTTGCCGACAGAAACAACGAGCAGTTCTTC.